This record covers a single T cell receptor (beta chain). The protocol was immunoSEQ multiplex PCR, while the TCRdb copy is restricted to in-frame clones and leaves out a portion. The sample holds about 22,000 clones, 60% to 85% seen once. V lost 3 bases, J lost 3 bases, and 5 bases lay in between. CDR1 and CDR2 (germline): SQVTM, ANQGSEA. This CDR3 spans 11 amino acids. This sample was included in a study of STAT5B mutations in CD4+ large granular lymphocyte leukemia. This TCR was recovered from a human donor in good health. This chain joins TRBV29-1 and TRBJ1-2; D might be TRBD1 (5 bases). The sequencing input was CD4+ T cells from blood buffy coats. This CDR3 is CSVDRDYGYTF. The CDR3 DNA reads TGCAGCGTTGACAGGGACTATGGCTACACCTTC. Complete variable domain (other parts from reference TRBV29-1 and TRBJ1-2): SAVISQKPSRDICQRGTSLTIQCQVDSQVTMMFWYRQQPGQSLTLIATANQGSEATYESGFVIDKFPISRPNLTFSTLTVSNMSPEDSSIYLCSVDRDYGYTFGSGTRLTVV.